A single sample is the source of the 8 T cell receptor beta chains below, sequenced in a study of long-term antiretroviral therapy in people with HIV. It was version v3.0 of the immunoSEQ assay that was run at survey level. Data came from immunoSEQ multiplex PCR; TCRdb stores just in-frame clones and leaves some out. The repertoire holds over 20,000 clones, around 82% seen once, with over 4.5% in the top ten. Source: unsorted PBMCs, taken 3 years after starting antiretroviral therapy. Receptors originate from a man between 18 and 29 years old with HIV.

The chain has TRBV6-5 and TRBJ1-3; the D gene is possibly TRBD1 (5 bases). This CDR3 is built from 15 residues. Germline CDR1 is MNHEY and CDR2 is SVGAGI. The germline V and J ends were trimmed by 3 bases and 3 bases, with 12 bases remaining between them. CDR3 nucleotide sequence: TGTGCCAGCAGTTATTCACGGGGGTATGGAAACACCATATATTTT. Amino acids: CASSYSRGYGNTIYF.

The chain links TRBV5-4 to TRBJ2-2, with TRBD1 matching over 7 bases. The CDR3 extends over 15 amino acids. V trimming: 4 bases; J trimming: 1 base; junction bases outside the gene matches: 4. The germline gives CDR1 SGHNT, CDR2 YYREEE (reference sequence). DNA for the CDR3: TGTGCCAGCAGCCCGACAGGGTTGAACACCGGGGAGCTGTTTTTT. This translates into CASSPTGLNTGELFF.

The chain has TRBV6-4 and TRBJ1-1; TRBD1 is a possible D gene (5 bases). The CDR3 has 13 amino acids. With 3 bases removed from V and 5 bases from J, the gap between germline ends came to 10 bases. Looked up from germline, CDR1 is MRHNA and CDR2 is SNTAGT. The CDR3 region is CASSEVGGTEAFF. In DNA, the CDR3 is TGTGCCAGCAGTGAGGTCGGGGGAACTGAAGCTTTCTTT.

The V and J genes are TRBV12-5 and TRBJ2-1, with D unclear. This CDR3 is built from 13 residues. Trimming cost V 7 bases and J 7 bases, with 14 bases left between them. Germline CDR1 LGHNT, CDR2 FRNRAP. DNA for the CDR3: TGTGCTAGTGCCATCGACCGGCAAAATGAGCAGTTCTTC. Its protein is CASAIDRQNEQFF.

As regards this clone: Germline and junction disagree at one end, which may indicate a read error. V and J are TRBV30 and TRBJ1-4; D possibly corresponds to TRBD1 (5 bases). Per germline, CDR1 GTSNPN and CDR2 SVGIG (reference sequence). The CDR3 consists of 11 residues. CDR3 protein: CAARGWGPEIF. The CDR3 DNA reads as TGTGCCGCACGGGGGTGGGGCCCAGAGATTTTT.

The V and J genes are TRBV28 and TRBJ1-2; 9 bases line up with TRBD1. The CDR3 has 15 residues. With V trimmed by 3 bases and J by 1 base, 3 bases remained unmatched. Germline V gives CDR1 MDHEN, CDR2 SYDVKM. Here the CDR3 DNA reads TGTGCCAGCAGTTTCCGGGACAGGGTTAACTATGGCTACACCTTC. Translation gives CASSFRDRVNYGYTF.

This clone has a single count. The V call is TRBV6-6, the J call TRBJ2-1; 7 bases map to TRBD1. The J segment lost 12 bases and the V segment lost 5 bases, leaving 16 bases of the junction unmatched. The germline V gene has CDR1 MNHNY and CDR2 SVGAGI (reference sequence). This CDR3 has 15 amino acids. CDR3 sequence: CASSNRDRASEGQFF. The CDR3 DNA reads as TGTGCCAGCAGTAACCGGGACAGAGCCTCAGAGGGGCAGTTCTTC.

V and J are TRBV2 and TRBJ2-3; D is uncertain. With 2 bases removed from V and 4 bases from J, the gap between germline ends came to 16 bases. The CDR3 sequence is 16 residues long. Germline V lookup: CDR1 SNHLY, CDR2 FYNNEI. CDR3 sequence (DNA): TGTGCCAGCAGTGAAACAGCGAAACCGCTGCCAGATACGCAGTATTTT. This encodes CASSETAKPLPDTQYF. Full variable domain (missing parts from reference TRBV2 and TRBJ2-3): EPEVTQTPSHQVTQMGQEVILRCVPISNHLYFYWYRQILGQKVEFLVSFYNNEISEKSEIFDDQFSVERPDGSNFTLKIRSTKLEDSAMYFCASSETAKPLPDTQYFGPGTRLTVL.